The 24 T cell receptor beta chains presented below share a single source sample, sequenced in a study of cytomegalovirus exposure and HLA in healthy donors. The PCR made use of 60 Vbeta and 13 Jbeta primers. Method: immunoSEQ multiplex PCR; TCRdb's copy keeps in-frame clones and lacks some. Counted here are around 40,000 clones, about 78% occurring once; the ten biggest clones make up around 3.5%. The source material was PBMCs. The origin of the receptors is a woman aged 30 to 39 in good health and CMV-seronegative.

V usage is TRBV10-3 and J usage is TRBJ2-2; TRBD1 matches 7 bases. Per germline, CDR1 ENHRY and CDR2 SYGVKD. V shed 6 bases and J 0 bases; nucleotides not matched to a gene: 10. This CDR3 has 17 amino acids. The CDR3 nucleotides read TGTGCCATCAGCTTTGCCGCCGGGACAGCGAACACCGGGGAGCTGTTTTTT. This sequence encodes CAISFAAGTANTGELFF.

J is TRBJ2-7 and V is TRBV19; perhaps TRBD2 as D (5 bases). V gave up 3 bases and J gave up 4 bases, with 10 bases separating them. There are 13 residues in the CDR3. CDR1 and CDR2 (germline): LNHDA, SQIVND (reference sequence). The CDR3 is CASSMRVGYEQYF. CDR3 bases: TGTGCCAGTAGTATGCGGGTGGGGTACGAGCAGTACTTC.

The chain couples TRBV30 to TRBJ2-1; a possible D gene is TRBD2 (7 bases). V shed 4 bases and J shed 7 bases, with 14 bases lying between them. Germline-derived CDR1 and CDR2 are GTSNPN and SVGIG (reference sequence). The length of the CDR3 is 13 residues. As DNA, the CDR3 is TGTGCCTGGAATGCGGGGGCTGGGAATGAGCAGTTCTTC. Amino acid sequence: CAWNAGAGNEQFF. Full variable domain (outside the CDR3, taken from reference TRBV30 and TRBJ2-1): SQTIHQWPATLVQPVGSPLSLECTVEGTSNPNLYWYRQAAGRGLQLLFYSVGIGQISSEVPQNLSASRPQDRQFILSSKKLLLSDSGFYLCAWNAGAGNEQFFGPGTRLTVL.

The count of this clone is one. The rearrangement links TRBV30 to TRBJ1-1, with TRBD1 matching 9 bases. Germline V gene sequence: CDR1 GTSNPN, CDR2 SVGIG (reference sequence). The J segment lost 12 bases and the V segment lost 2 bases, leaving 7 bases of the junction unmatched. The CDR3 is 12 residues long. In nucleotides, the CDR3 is TGTGCCTGGAGTCGAGGACAGGGGTTTACTTTCTTT. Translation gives CAWSRGQGFTFF. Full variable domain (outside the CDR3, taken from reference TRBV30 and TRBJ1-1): SQTIHQWPATLVQPVGSPLSLECTVEGTSNPNLYWYRQAAGRGLQLLFYSVGIGQISSEVPQNLSASRPQDRQFILSSKKLLLSDSGFYLCAWSRGQGFTFFGQGTRLTVV.

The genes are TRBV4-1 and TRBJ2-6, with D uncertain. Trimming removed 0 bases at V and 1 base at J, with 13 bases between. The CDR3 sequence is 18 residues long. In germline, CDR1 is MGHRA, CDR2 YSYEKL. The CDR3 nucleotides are TGCGCCAGCAGCCAAGACCCGGTAAGAGTGTCTGGGGCCAACGTCCTGACTTTC. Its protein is CASSQDPVRVSGANVLTF.

The DNA of the CDR3 is TGTGCCAGCGAGGGACTCAGGGGCACAGATACGCAGTATTTT. Protein: CASEGLRGTDTQYF. The chain couples TRBV2 to TRBJ2-3; TRBD2 is a possible D gene (6 bases). The CDR3 is 14 residues long. Germline V gene lookup returns CDR1 SNHLY and CDR2 FYNNEI. V was cut by 8 bases and J by 1 base, with 13 bases left in between.

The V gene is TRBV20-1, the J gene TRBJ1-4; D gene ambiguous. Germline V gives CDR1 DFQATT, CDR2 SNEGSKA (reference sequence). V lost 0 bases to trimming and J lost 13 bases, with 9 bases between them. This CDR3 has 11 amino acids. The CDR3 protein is CSAREGGPLFF. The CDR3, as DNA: TGCAGTGCTAGAGAGGGCGGGCCACTGTTTTTT.

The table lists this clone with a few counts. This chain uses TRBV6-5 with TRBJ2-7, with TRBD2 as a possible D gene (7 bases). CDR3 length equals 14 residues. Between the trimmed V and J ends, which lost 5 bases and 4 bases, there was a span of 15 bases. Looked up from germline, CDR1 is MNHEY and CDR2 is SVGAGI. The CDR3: CASSPRGGGYEQYF. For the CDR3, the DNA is TGTGCCAGCAGTCCCCGAGGGGGGGGATACGAGCAGTACTTC.

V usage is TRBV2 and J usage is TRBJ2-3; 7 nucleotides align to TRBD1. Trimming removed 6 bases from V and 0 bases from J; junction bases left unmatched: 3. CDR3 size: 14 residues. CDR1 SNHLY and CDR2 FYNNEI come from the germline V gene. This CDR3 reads CASRDRTSTDTQYF. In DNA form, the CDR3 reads TGTGCCAGCAGGGACAGGACAAGCACAGATACGCAGTATTTT.

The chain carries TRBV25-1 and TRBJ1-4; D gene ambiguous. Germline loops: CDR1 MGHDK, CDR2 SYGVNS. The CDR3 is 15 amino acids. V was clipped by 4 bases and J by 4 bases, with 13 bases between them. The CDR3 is CASSVASAGNEKLFF. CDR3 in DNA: TGTGCCAGCAGTGTCGCCTCCGCGGGTAATGAAAAACTGTTTTTT. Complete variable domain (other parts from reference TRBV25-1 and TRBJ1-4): EADIYQTPRYLVIGTGKKITLECSQTMGHDKMYWYQQDPGMELHLIHYSYGVNSTEKGDLSSESTVSRIRTEHFPLTLESARPSHTSQYLCASSVASAGNEKLFFGSGTQLSVL.

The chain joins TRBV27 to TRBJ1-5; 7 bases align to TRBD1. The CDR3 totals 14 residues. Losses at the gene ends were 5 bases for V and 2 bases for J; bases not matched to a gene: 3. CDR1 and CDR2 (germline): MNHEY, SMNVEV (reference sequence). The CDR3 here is CASSHTGGNQPQHF. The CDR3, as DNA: TGTGCCAGCAGTCATACAGGGGGCAATCAGCCCCAGCATTTT.

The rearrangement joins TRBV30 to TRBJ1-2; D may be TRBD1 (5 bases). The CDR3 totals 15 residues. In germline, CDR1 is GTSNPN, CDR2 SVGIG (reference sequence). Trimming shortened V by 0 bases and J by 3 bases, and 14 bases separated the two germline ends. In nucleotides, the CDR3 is TGTGCCTGGAGTGTAGGGTCAGGGCTTTACTATGGCTACACCTTC. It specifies CAWSVGSGLYYGYTF.

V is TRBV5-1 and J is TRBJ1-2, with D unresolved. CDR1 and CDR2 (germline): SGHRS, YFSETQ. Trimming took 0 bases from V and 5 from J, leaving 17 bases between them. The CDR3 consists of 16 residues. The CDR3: CASSLGLGSGAYGYTF. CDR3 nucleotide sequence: TGCGCCAGCAGCTTGGGTCTCGGGTCTGGTGCTTATGGCTACACCTTC.

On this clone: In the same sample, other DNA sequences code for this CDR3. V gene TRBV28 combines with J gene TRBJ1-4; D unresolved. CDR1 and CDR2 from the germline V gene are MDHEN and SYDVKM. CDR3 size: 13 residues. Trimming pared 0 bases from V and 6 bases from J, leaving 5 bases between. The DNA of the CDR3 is TGTGCCAGCAGTTTATGGGGAGATGAAAAACTGTTTTTT. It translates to CASSLWGDEKLFF.

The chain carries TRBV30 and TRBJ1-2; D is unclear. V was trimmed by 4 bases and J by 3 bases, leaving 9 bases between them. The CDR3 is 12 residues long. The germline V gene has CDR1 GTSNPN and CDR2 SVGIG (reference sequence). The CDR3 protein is CAWTSGDYGYTF. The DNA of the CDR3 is TGTGCCTGGACCTCAGGTGACTATGGCTACACCTTC.

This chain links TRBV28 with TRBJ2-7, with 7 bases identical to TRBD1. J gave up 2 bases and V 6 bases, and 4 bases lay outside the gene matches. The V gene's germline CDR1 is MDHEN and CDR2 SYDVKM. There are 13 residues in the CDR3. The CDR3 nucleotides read TGTGCCAGCAGGTCAGGACAGGCCTACGAGCAGTACTTC. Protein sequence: CASRSGQAYEQYF. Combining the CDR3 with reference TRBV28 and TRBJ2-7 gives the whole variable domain DVKVTQSSRYLVKRTGEKVFLECVQDMDHENMFWYRQDPGLGLRLIYFSYDVKMKEKGDIPEGYSVSREKKERFSLILESASTNQTSMYLCASRSGQAYEQYFGPGTRLTVT.

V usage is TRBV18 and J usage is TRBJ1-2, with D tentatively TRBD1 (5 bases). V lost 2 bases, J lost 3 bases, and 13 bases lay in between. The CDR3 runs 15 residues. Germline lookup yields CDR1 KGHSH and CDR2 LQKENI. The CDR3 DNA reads TGTGCCAGCTCACCAATAGGGGCCGAGGACTATGGCTACACCTTC. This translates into CASSPIGAEDYGYTF. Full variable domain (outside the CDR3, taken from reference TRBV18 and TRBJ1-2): NAGVMQNPRHLVRRRGQEARLRCSPMKGHSHVYWYRQLPEEGLKFMVYLQKENIIDESGMPKERFSAEFPKEGPSILRIQQVVRGDSAAYFCASSPIGAEDYGYTFGSGTRLTVV.

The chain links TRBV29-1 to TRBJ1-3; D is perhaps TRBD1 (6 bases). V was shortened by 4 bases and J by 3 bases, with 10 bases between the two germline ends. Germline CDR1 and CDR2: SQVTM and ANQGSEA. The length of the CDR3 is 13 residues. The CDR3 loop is CSVATGIGNTIYF. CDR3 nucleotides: TGCAGCGTTGCCACAGGGATTGGAAACACCATATATTTT.

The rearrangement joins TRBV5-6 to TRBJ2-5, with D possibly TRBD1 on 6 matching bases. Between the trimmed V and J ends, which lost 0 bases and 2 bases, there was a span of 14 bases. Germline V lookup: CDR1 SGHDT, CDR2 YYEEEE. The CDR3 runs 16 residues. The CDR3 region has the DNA TGTGCCAGCAGCTTGGTAAGACAGGCAGGGCAAGAGACCCAGTACTTC. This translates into CASSLVRQAGQETQYF.

CDR3 sequence (DNA): TGCGCCAGCAGCCAAGAAGGACTAAATGTGGCCTATAATTCACCCCTCCACTTT. The encoded protein is CASSQEGLNVAYNSPLHF. This chain uses TRBV4-1 with TRBJ1-6; D gene unclear. Germline CDR1 MGHRA, CDR2 YSYEKL. The CDR3 has 18 amino acids. The V gene lost 0 bases and the J gene lost 2 bases, with 14 bases spanning the gap.

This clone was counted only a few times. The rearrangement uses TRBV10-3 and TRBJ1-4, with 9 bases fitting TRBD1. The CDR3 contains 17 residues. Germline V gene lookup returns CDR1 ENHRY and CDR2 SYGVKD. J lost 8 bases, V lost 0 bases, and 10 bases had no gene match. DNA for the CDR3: TGTGCCATCAGTGAGTCGGGGACAGGGATTCTCCGCGAAAAACTGTTTTTT. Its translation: CAISESGTGILREKLFF.

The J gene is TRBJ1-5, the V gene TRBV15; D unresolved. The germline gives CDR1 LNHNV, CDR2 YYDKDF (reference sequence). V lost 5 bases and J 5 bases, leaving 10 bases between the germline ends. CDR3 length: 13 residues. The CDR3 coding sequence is TGTGCCACCAGCCCTAGGACTGATCAGCCCCAGCATTTT. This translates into CATSPRTDQPQHF.

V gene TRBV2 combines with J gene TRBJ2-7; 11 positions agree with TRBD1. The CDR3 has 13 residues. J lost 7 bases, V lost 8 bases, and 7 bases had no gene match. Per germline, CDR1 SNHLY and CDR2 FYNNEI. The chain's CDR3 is CASRGQGAGEQYF. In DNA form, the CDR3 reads TGTGCCAGCCGCGGACAGGGGGCGGGAGAGCAGTACTTC.

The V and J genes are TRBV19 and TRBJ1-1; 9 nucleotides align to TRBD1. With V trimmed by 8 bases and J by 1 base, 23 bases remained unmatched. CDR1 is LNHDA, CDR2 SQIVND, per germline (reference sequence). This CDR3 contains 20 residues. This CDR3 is CASHPLTIGTGREANTEAFF. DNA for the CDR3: TGTGCCAGTCACCCCTTAACAATTGGGACAGGGAGAGAAGCGAACACTGAAGCTTTCTTT.